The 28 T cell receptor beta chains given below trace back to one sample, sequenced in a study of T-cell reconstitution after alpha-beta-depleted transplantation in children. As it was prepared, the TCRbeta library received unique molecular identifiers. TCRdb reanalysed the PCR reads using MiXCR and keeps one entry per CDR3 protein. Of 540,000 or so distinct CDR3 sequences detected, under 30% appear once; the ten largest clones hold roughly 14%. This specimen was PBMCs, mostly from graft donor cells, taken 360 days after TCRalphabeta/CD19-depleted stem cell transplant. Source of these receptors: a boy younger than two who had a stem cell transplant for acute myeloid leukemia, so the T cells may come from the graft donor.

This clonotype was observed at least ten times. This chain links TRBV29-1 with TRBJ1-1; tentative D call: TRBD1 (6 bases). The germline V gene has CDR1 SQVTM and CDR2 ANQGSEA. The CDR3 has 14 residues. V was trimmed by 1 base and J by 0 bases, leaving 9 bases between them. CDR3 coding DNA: TGCAGCGTTGAAGGAGGGGGTGTGAACACTGAAGCTTTCTTT. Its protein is CSVEGGGVNTEAFF.

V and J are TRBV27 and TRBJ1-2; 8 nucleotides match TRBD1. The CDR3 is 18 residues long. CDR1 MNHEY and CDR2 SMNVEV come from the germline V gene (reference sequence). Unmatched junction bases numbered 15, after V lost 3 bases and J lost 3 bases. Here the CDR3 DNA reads TGTGCCAGCAGTTTTCATTCGCCGGACAGGGCTCCCCACTATGGCTACACCTTC. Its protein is CASSFHSPDRAPHYGYTF.

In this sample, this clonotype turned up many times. For the CDR3, the DNA is TGCAGCGTTGAGGGCGGGGACAGGCTTACAGATACGCAGTATTTT. Its protein is CSVEGGDRLTDTQYF. The chain employs TRBV29-1 and TRBJ2-3; 8 bases fit TRBD1. The CDR3 contains 15 residues. Trimming cost V 3 bases and J 3 bases; bases outside gene matches: 8. CDR1 is SQVTM, CDR2 ANQGSEA, per germline.

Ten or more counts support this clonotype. The CDR3 DNA follows: TGTGCCAGCAGTTACCGCCCACGAGGGGTCAATGAGCAGTTCTTC. Amino acids: CASSYRPRGVNEQFF. This chain joins TRBV6-5 and TRBJ2-1; either TRBD1 or TRBD2 may fit D (5 bases each). The germline V gene has CDR1 MNHEY and CDR2 SVGAGI. V was clipped by 2 bases and J by 6 bases, with 14 bases between them. This CDR3 comprises 15 residues.

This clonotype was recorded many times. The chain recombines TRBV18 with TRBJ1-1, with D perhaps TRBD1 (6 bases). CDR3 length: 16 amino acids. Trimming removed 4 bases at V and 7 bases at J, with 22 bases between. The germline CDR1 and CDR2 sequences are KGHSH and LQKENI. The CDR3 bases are TGTGCCAGCTCACTTCTCGATCGGCAGGGGAGACATGAAGCTTTCTTT. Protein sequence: CASSLLDRQGRHEAFF.

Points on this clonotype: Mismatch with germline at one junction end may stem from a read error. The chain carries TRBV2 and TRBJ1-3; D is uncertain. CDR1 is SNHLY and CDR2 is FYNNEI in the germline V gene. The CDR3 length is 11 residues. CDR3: CAWGRTAWENF. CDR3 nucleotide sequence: TGTGCCTGGGGTAGGACCGCCTGGGAAAATTTT.

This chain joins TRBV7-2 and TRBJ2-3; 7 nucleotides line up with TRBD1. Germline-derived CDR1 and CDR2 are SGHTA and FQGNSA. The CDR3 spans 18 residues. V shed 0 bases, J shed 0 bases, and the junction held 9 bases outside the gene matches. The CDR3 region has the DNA TGTGCCAGCAGCTTAGCCTTATACAGGGGCCTTAGCACAGATACGCAGTATTTT. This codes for CASSLALYRGLSTDTQYF.

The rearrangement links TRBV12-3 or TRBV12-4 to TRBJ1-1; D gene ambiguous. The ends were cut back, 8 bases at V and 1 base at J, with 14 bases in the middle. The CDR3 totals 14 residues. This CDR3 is CASQEAWENTEAFF. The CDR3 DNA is TGTGCCAGCCAGGAAGCGTGGGAGAACACTGAAGCTTTCTTT.

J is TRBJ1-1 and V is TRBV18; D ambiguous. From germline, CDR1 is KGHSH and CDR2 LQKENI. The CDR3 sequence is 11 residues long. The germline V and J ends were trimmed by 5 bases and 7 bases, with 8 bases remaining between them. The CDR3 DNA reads TGTGCCAGCTCATTCGGCGATGAAGCTTTCTTT. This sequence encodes CASSFGDEAFF. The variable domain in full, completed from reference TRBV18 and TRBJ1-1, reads NAGVMQNPRHLVRRRGQEARLRCSPMKGHSHVYWYRQLPEEGLKFMVYLQKENIIDESGMPKERFSAEFPKEGPSILRIQQVVRGDSAAYFCASSFGDEAFFGQGTRLTVV.

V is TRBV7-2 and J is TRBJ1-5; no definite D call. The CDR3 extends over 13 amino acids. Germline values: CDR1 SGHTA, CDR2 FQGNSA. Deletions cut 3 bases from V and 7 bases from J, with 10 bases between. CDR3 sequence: CASSFGGSQPQHF. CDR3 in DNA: TGTGCCAGCAGCTTCGGTGGTTCCCAGCCCCAGCATTTT.

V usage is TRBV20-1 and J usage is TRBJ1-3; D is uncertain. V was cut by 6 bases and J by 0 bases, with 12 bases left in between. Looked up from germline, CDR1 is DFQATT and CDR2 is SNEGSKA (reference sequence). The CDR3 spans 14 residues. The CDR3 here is CSARRSPSGNTIYF. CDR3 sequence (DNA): TGCAGTGCGAGGCGTAGCCCCTCTGGAAACACCATATATTTT.

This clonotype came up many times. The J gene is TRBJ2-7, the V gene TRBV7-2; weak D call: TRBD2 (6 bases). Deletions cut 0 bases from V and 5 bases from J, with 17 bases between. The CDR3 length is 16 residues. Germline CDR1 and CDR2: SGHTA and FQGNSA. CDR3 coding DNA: TGTGCCAGCAGCTTAGCTGGAGGGACCCGAATCCACGAGCAGTACGTC. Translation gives CASSLAGGTRIHEQYV.

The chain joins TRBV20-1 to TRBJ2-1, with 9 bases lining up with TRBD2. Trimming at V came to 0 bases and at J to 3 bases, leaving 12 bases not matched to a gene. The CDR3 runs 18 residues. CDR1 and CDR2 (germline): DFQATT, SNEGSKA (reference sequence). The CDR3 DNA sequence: TGCAGTGCTAGAGATAGAGCGGGGGGCTCGTCGATCTACAATGAGCAGTTCTTC. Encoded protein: CSARDRAGGSSIYNEQFF.

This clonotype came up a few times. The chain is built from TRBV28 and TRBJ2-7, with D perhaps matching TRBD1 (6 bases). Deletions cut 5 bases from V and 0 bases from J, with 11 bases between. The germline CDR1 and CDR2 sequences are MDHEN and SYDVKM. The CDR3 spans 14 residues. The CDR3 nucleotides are TGTGCCAGCAGTGGGGACACTGGCTCCTACGAGCAGTACGTC. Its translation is CASSGDTGSYEQYV.

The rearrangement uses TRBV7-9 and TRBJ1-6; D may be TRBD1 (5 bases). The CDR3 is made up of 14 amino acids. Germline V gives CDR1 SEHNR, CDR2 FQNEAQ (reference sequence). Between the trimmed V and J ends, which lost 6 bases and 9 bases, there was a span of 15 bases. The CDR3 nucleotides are TGTGCCAGCAGTTGGGACTCGGCGCGTTCACCCCTCCACTTT. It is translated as CASSWDSARSPLHF.

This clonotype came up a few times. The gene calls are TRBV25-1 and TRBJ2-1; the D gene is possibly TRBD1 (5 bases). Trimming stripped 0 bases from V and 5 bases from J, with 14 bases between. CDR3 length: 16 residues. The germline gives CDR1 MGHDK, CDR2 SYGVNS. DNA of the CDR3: TGTGCCAGCAGTGAATATATCAGGAAAGGGGACAATGAGCAGTTCTTC. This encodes CASSEYIRKGDNEQFF.

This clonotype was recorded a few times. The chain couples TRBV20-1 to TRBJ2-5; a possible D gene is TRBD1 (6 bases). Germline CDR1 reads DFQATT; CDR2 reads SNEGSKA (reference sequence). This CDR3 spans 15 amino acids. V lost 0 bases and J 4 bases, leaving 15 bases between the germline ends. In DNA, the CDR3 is TGCAGTGCTAGAGATTTTGTCGTACAGGGAGAGACCCAGTACTTC. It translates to CSARDFVVQGETQYF.

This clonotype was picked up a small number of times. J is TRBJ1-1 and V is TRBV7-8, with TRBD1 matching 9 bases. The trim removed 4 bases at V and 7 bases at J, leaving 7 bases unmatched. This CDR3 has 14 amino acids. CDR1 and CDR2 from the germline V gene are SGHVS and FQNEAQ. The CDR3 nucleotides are TGTGCCAGCAGCTGGCGGACAGGGGAAGGTGAAGCTTTCTTT. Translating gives CASSWRTGEGEAFF.

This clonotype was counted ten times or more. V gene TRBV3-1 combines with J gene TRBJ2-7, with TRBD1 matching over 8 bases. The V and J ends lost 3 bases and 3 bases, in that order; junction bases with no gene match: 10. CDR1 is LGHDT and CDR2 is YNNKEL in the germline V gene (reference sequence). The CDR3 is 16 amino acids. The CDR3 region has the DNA TGTGCCAGCAGCCAGGCCGGGACAGGCTTCAGCTACGAGCAGTACTTC. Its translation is CASSQAGTGFSYEQYF.

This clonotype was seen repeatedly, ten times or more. The CDR3 region has the DNA TGCAGTGCTAGGCGACAGGGTAGGAACTACGAGCAGTACTTC. As protein: CSARRQGRNYEQYF. The rearrangement joins TRBV20-1 to TRBJ2-7; 7 bases are shared with TRBD1. The V gene end was trimmed by 3 bases and the J gene end by 3 bases; junction bases not matched to a gene: 8. The CDR3 extends over 14 amino acids. Germline-derived CDR1 and CDR2 are DFQATT and SNEGSKA (reference sequence).

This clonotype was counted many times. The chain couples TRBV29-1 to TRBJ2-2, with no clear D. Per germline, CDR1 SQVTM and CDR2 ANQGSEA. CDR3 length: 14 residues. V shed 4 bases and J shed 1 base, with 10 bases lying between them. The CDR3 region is CSVGSSGNTGELFF. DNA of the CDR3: TGCAGCGTTGGCAGTTCAGGGAACACCGGGGAGCTGTTTTTT.

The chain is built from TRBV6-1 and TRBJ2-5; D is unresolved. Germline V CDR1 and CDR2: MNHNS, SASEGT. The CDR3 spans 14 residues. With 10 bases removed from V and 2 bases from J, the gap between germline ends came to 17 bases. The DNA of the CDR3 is TGTGCCACCATATCTGACCTGTGGCAAGAGACCCAGTACTTC. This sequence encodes CATISDLWQETQYF.

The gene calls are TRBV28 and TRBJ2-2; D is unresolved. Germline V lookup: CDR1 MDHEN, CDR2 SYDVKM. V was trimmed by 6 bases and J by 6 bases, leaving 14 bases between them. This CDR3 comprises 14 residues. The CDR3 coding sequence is TGTGCCAGCAGCCACATGTTGGGCGCCGGGGAGCTGTTTTTT. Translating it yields CASSHMLGAGELFF.

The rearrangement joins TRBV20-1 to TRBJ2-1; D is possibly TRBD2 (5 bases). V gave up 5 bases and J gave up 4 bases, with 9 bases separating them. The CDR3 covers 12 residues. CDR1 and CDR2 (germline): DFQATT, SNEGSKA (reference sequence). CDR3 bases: TGCAGTGCTCCGAGCGGATACAATGAGCAGTTCTTC. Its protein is CSAPSGYNEQFF.

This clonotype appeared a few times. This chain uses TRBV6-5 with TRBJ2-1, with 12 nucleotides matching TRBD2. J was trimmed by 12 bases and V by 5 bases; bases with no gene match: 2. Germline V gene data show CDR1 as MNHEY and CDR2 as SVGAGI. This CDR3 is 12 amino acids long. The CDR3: CASSTSGGMQFF. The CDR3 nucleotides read TGTGCCAGCAGTACTAGCGGGGGGATGCAGTTCTTC.

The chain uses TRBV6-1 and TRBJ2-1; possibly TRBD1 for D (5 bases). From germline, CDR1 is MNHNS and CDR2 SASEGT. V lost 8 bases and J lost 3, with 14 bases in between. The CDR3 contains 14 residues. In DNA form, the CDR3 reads TGTGCCAGCGGGCCAGGGTTTCTCTACAATGAGCAGTTCTTC. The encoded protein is CASGPGFLYNEQFF.

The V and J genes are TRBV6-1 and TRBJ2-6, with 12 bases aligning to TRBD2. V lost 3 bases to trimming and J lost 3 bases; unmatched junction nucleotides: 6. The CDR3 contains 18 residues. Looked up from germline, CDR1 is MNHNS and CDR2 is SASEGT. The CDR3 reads CASSETSGGLSGANVLTF. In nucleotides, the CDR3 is TGTGCCAGCAGTGAGACTAGCGGGGGTCTGAGTGGGGCCAACGTCCTGACTTTC.

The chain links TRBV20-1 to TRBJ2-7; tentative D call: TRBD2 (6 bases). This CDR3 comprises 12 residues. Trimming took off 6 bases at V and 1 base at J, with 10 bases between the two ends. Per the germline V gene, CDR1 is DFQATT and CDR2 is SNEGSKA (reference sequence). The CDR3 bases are TGCAGTGCAACGGGGGATTCCTACGAGCAGTACGTC. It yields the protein CSATGDSYEQYV.